This record looks at one T cell receptor beta chain sequence and its context. The antigen is unknown. This record belongs to a study of cytomegalovirus exposure and HLA in healthy donors. Turning to the study itself: It was reported in a later analysis that the 120 validation repertoires used the same platform as the approximately 670 first-cohort repertoires. General observations from the study: TCR beta chains numbering more than 150 were designated cytomegalovirus-associated. Using the classifier, cytomegalovirus status was reportedly diagnosed with high specificity and sensitivity. CMV antigen specificity of a few CMV-associated chains was confirmed in vitro.

Profiling relied on immunoSEQ multiplex PCR, and the TCRdb table lists in-frame clones only, not all of them. The sample has fewer than 250,000 clones; about 84% are singletons. CDR1 MNHGY and CDR2 SVAAGI come from the germline V gene. There are 18 residues in the CDR3. Unmatched junction bases numbered 18, after V lost 5 bases and J lost 3 bases. The V and J genes are TRBV6-9 and TRBJ2-7, with 8 bases aligning to TRBD1. This sequence was found in a woman between 18 and 29 years old in good health and CMV-seronegative. Sequencing was carried out using PBMCs. CDR3 DNA: TGTGCCAGCAGTCCACATCCCGGGGACAGGCGGCCCTTCTACGAGCAGTACTTC. The encoded protein is CASSPHPGDRRPFYEQYF.